Following are 15 T cell receptor beta chains from one sample sequenced in a study of shared clonotypes between healthy human individuals (dated by TCRdb to 2020 to 2022). Library method: the immunoSEQ multiplex PCR assay. Here the immuneACCESS table is served through TCRdb, limited to in-frame sequences with V and J called. Missing clones are a known gap in these copies; in checked studies unresolved V genes cover under half, and the rest lacks a known reason. The sample table shows more than 2 million clones, and around 93% are seen once. Of the sample, about 1.7% falls within the top ten clones. CD8 naive samples were obtained by positive selection for CCR7 among CD45RO-negative cells, yielding a CD45RA+CCR7+ population from which TemRA cells were excluded. Material: naive CD8+ T cells from PBMCs. Explained via the paper, the cell subset or site label denotes: CD45RA+CCR7+. Source of these receptors: a man between 18 and 29 years old in good health. Some clones in this sample may be carry-over from other donors' samples.

V usage is TRBV6-1 and J usage is TRBJ1-3; 9 bases line up with TRBD1. Losses at the gene ends were 4 bases for V and 0 bases for J; bases not matched to a gene: 7. Per the germline V gene, CDR1 is MNHNS and CDR2 is SASEGT. The length of the CDR3 is 17 residues. The CDR3 region is CASSAYRGLSSGNTIYF. The CDR3 coding sequence is TGTGCCAGCAGTGCATACAGGGGGCTAAGCTCTGGAAACACCATATATTTT.

The V call is TRBV11-3, the J call TRBJ2-2; 8 bases map to TRBD1. Germline lookup yields CDR1 SGHNT and CDR2 YENEEA. The V segment lost 5 bases and the J segment 1 base; nucleotides outside the gene matches: 6. The CDR3 sequence is 16 residues long. The CDR3 DNA is TGTGCCAGCAGCGGACGACAGGGGTTGAACACCGGGGAGCTGTTTTTT. This sequence encodes CASSGRQGLNTGELFF.

The sample holds one count of this clone. The chain couples TRBV14 to TRBJ2-2, with TRBD2 identical over 11 bases. J lost 6 bases, V lost 4 bases, and 4 bases had no gene match. Looked up from germline, CDR1 is SGHDN and CDR2 is FVKESK. CDR3 size: 15 residues. The CDR3 reads CASSLAGGPSGELFF. For the CDR3, the DNA is TGTGCCAGCAGCCTAGCGGGAGGGCCGTCCGGGGAGCTGTTTTTT.

This chain links TRBV27 with TRBJ1-1; D is perhaps TRBD1 (5 bases). The length of the CDR3 is 15 residues. V was shortened by 6 bases and J by 3 bases, with 17 bases between the two germline ends. The germline V gene encodes CDR1 MNHEY and CDR2 SMNVEV (reference sequence). The CDR3 nucleotides are TGTGCCAGCAGCCTTACTGGGGGTCGTGACACTGAAGCTTTCTTT. Its protein is CASSLTGGRDTEAFF.

The rearrangement joins TRBV7-9 to TRBJ1-2; TRBD1 matches 7 bases. From germline, CDR1 is SEHNR and CDR2 FQNEAQ (reference sequence). V trimming: 6 bases; J trimming: 0 bases; junction bases outside the gene matches: 7. This CDR3 is built from 15 residues. CDR3 region: CASRPGTAPNYGYTF. In nucleotides, the CDR3 is TGTGCCAGCAGACCCGGGACAGCCCCTAACTATGGCTACACCTTC.

This sequence joins TRBV13 and TRBJ1-2; perhaps TRBD1 as D (6 bases). Trimming stripped 8 bases from V and 2 bases from J, with 15 bases between. The germline CDR1 and CDR2 sequences are PRHDT and FYEKMQ (reference sequence). This CDR3 region has 14 residues. CDR3 sequence reads: CASRGGGANYGYTF. The CDR3 DNA sequence: TGTGCCAGCCGGGGCGGGGGCGCGAACTATGGCTACACCTTC.

J is TRBJ2-7 and V is TRBV4-2; 13 bases fit TRBD2. Germline V lookup: CDR1 LGHNA, CDR2 YNFKEQ. The CDR3 spans 18 residues. After removal of 4 bases from V and 0 bases from J, the junction contained 9 bases not matched to a gene. CDR3 coding DNA: TGTGCCAGCAGCCCAAGAGGGACTAGCGGGACCCCCTCCTACGAGCAGTACTTC. It codes for CASSPRGTSGTPSYEQYF.

V gene TRBV27 combines with J gene TRBJ2-2, with TRBD2 matching 9 bases. V shed 3 bases and J 7 bases; nucleotides not matched to a gene: 12. This CDR3 region has 17 residues. CDR1 is MNHEY, CDR2 SMNVEV, per germline (reference sequence). The CDR3 sequence is CASSFLPRSGSIGELFF. In DNA form, the CDR3 reads TGTGCCAGCAGTTTTCTTCCGCGTAGCGGGAGCATCGGGGAGCTGTTTTTT.

This clone showed up just once. Other DNA sequences of this sample code for an identical CDR3. V gene TRBV27 combines with J gene TRBJ2-7, with 7 bases identical to TRBD2. The CDR3 sequence is 16 residues long. Germline V gene data show CDR1 as MNHEY and CDR2 as SMNVEV (reference sequence). Unmatched junction bases numbered 7, after V lost 0 bases and J lost 2 bases. The CDR3 DNA follows: TGTGCCAGCAGTTTATCAAGCGGGGAGCGAGCCTACGAGCAGTACTTC. Amino acids: CASSLSSGERAYEQYF.

This clone has more than one count but fewer than ten. The chain joins TRBV9 to TRBJ1-1; D is unresolved. The CDR3 extends over 15 amino acids. Trimming took off 4 bases at V and 1 base at J, with 14 bases between the two ends. Germline CDR1 SGDLS, CDR2 YYNGEE. The chain's CDR3 is CASSPSRSGNTEAFF. CDR3 nucleotides: TGTGCCAGCAGCCCCAGTAGATCAGGGAACACTGAAGCTTTCTTT.

The CDR3 coding sequence is TGCAGCGTTGAAGTAGGTAACACTGAAGCTTTCTTT. Encoded protein: CSVEVGNTEAFF. V usage is TRBV29-1 and J usage is TRBJ1-1; D gene unclear. V was clipped by 1 base and J by 2 bases, with 5 bases between them. Looked up from germline, CDR1 is SQVTM and CDR2 is ANQGSEA. CDR3 length equals 12 residues.

J is TRBJ2-7 and V is TRBV19, with 9 bases matching TRBD1. Germline values: CDR1 LNHDA, CDR2 SQIVND (reference sequence). V trimming: 5 bases; J trimming: 5 bases; junction bases outside the gene matches: 4. The CDR3 has 13 amino acids. CDR3 loop: CASSLTGGNEQYF. The CDR3 DNA sequence: TGTGCCAGTAGTTTGACAGGGGGGAACGAGCAGTACTTC.

The J gene is TRBJ2-2, the V gene TRBV7-3, with TRBD2 identical over 8 bases. Germline V CDR1 and CDR2: SGHTA, FQGTGA. The junction had 8 bases not matched to a gene; V was cut back by 7 bases and J by 7 bases. The CDR3 extends over 14 amino acids. In nucleotides, the CDR3 is TGTGCCAGCACCCAGACTAGCGCGGGCGGGGAGCTGTTTTTT. Its translation: CASTQTSAGGELFF.

The J gene is TRBJ2-3, the V gene TRBV5-4, with 9 bases identical to TRBD2. Germline loops: CDR1 SGHNT, CDR2 YYREEE (reference sequence). Unmatched junction bases numbered 10, after V lost 4 bases and J lost 7 bases. The CDR3 runs to 15 residues. The CDR3 nucleotides are TGTGCCAGCAGCCCGGGACTAGCCCCGGGGAATACGCAGTATTTT. It encodes CASSPGLAPGNTQYF.

This chain connects TRBV5-8 to TRBJ1-1, with D hard to call. Trimming left V 4 bases short and J 6 bases short, with 10 bases between. CDR3 length: 12 residues. Looked up from germline, CDR1 is SGHTS and CDR2 is YDEGEE. The CDR3 nucleotides read TGTGCCAGCAGCCAATTCTCGGCTGAAGCTTTCTTT. Translated, it gives CASSQFSAEAFF.